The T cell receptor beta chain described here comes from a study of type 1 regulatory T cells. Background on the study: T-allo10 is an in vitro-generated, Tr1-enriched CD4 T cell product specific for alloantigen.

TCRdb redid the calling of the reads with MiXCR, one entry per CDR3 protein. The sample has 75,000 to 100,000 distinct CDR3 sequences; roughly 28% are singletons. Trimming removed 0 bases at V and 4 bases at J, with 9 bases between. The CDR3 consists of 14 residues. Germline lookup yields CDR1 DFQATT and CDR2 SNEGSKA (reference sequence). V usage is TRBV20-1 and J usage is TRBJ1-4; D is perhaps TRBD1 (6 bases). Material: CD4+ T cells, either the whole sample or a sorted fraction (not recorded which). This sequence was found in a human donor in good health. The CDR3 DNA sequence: TGCAGTGCTAGAGAGGACAGTCTTAATGAAAAACTGTTTTTT. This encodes CSAREDSLNEKLFF.